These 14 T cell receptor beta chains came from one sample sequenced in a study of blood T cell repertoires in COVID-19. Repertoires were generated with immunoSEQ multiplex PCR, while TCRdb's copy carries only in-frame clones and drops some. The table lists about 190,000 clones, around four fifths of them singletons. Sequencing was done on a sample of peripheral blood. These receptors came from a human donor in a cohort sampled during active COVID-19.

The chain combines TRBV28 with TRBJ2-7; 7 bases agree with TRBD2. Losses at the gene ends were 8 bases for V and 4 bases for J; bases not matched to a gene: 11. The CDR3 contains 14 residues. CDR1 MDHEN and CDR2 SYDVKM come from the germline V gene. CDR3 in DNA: TGTGCCAGCGGGAGGGGAGGCCGCCGGTACGAGCAGTACTTC. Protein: CASGRGGRRYEQYF. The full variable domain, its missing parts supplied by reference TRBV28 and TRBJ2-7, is DVKVTQSSRYLVKRTGEKVFLECVQDMDHENMFWYRQDPGLGLRLIYFSYDVKMKEKGDIPEGYSVSREKKERFSLILESASTNQTSMYLCASGRGGRRYEQYFGPGTRLTVT.

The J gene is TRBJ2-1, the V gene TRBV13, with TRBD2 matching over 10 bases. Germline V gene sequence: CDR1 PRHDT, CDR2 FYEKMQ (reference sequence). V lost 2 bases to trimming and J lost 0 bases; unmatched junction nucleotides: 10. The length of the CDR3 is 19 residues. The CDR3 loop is CASSLFASGGLSSYNEQFF. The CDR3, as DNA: TGTGCCAGCAGCTTATTCGCTAGCGGGGGTCTGAGCTCCTACAATGAGCAGTTCTTC.

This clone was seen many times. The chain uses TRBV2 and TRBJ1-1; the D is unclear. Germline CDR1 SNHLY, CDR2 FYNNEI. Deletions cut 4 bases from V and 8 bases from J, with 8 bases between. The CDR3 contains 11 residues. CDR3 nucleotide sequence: TGTGCCAGCAGTGTTGGCAGGGAAGCTTTCTTT. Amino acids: CASSVGREAFF.

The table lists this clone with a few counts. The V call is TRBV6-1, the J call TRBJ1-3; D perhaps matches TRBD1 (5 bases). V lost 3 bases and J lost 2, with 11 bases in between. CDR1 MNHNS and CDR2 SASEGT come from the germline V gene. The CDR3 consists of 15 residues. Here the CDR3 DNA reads TGTGCCAGCAGTGATCCCCAGGGAACTGGAAACACCATATATTTT. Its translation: CASSDPQGTGNTIYF.

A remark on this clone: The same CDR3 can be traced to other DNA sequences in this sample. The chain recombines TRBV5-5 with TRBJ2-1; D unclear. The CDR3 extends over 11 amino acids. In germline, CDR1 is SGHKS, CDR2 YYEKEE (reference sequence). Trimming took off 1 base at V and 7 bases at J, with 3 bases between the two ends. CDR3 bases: TGTGCCAGCAGCTTGTATAATGAGCAGTTCTTC. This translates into CASSLYNEQFF.

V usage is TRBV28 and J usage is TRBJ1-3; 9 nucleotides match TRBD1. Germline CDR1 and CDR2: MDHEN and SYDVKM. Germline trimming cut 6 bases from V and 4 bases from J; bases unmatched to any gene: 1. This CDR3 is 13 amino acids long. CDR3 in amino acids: CASRDRGGNTIYF. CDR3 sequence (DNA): TGTGCCAGCAGGGACAGGGGAGGAAACACCATATATTTT. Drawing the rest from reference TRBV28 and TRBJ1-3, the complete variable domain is DVKVTQSSRYLVKRTGEKVFLECVQDMDHENMFWYRQDPGLGLRLIYFSYDVKMKEKGDIPEGYSVSREKKERFSLILESASTNQTSMYLCASRDRGGNTIYFGEGSWLTVV.

The CDR3: CASSPTSGTYNEQFF. The CDR3 nucleotides are TGTGCCAGCAGCCCAACTAGCGGGACCTACAATGAGCAGTTCTTC. The chain joins TRBV3-1 (or the pseudogene TRBV3-2) to TRBJ2-1, with 10 bases that match TRBD2. CDR3 length: 15 amino acids. Germline V gene data show CDR1 as LGHDT and CDR2 as YNNKEL (reference sequence). With V trimmed by 4 bases and J by 2 bases, 2 bases remained unmatched.

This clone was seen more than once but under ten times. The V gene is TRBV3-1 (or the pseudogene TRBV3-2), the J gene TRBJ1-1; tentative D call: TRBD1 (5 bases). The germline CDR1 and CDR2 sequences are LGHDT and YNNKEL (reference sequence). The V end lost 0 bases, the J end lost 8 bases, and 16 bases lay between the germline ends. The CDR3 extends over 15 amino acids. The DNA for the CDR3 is TGTGCCAGCAGCCAAGACAGTTCGGGGACTCGAGAAGCTTTCTTT. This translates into CASSQDSSGTREAFF.

The CDR3 sequence: CASTKPGGGYEQYV. Here the CDR3 DNA reads TGTGCCAGCACAAAACCGGGGGGAGGCTACGAGCAGTACGTC. The J gene is TRBJ2-7, the V gene TRBV6-5; 7 nucleotides agree with TRBD2. CDR1 is MNHEY, CDR2 SVGAGI, per germline. V gave up 7 bases and J gave up 3 bases; unmatched junction bases: 9. The CDR3 extends over 14 amino acids.

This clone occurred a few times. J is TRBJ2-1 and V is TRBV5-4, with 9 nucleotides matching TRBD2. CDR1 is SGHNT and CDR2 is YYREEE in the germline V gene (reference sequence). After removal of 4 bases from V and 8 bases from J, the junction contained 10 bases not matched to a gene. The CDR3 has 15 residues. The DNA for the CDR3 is TGTGCCAGCAGCCGTAGCGGGAGTATAATGGATGAGCAGTTCTTC. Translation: CASSRSGSIMDEQFF.

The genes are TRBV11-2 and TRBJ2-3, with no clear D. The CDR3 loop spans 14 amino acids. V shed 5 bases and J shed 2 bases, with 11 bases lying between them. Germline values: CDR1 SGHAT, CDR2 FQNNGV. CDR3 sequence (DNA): TGTGCCAGCAGCGGCCGCGGAATCACAGATACGCAGTATTTT. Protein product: CASSGRGITDTQYF.

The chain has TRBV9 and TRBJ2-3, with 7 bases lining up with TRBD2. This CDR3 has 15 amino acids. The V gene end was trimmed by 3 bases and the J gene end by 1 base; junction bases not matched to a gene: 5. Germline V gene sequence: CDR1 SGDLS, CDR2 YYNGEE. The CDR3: CASSALAGGTDTQYF. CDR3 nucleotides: TGTGCCAGCAGCGCCTTGGCGGGGGGCACAGATACGCAGTATTTT.

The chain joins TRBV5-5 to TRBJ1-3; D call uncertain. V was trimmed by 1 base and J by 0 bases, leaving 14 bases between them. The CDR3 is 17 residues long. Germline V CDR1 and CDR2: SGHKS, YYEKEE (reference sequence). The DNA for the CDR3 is TGTGCCAGCAGCTTGTATGGAGGGAGGAACTCTGGAAACACCATATATTTT. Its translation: CASSLYGGRNSGNTIYF.

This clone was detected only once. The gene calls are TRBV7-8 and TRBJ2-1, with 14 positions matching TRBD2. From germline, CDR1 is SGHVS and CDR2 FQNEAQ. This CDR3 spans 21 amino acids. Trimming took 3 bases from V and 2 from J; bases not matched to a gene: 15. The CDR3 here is CASSLLSMGLAGVSAYNEQFF. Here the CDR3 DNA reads TGTGCCAGCAGCTTGTTGTCTATGGGACTAGCGGGAGTGAGCGCCTACAATGAGCAGTTCTTC. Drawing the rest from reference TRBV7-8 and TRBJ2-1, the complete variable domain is GAGVSQSPRYKVAKRGQDVALRCDPISGHVSLFWYQQALGQGPEFLTYFQNEAQLDKSGLPSDRFFAERPEGSVSTLKIQRTQQEDSAVYLCASSLLSMGLAGVSAYNEQFFGPGTRLTVL.